This entry features one T cell receptor (beta chain) sequence. Its specificity is not known. This entry is derived from a study of cytomegalovirus exposure and HLA in healthy donors. Trimming left V 2 bases short and J 6 bases short, with 5 bases between. Germline V gives CDR1 LNHNV, CDR2 YYDKDF (reference sequence). CDR3 length equals 11 residues. The PCR contained 60 Vbeta and 13 Jbeta primers. Assay: immunoSEQ multiplex PCR; the TCRdb copy retains only in-frame clones and omits some. The sample holds more than 130,000 clones, around 80% seen once. Study conclusions and caveats: Cytomegalovirus association was assigned to about 150 TCR beta chains. Sequencing depth roughly uniform across donors was assumed in presence/absence analyses.

The genes are TRBV15 and TRBJ2-7; no definite D call. The clonotype originates from a young man in good health and CMV-seronegative. Sequenced input: PBMCs. CDR3 nucleotides: TGTGCCACCAGCAGACTAGGCGAGCAGTACTTC. Translated, it gives CATSRLGEQYF.